This TCR beta chain was sequenced during a study of T cell changes during pregnancy in multiple sclerosis. Germline V gene data show CDR1 as PRHDT and CDR2 as FYEKMQ (reference sequence). The CDR3 spans 14 residues. Trimming took 8 bases from V and 0 from J, leaving 12 bases between them. Data came from immunoSEQ multiplex PCR; TCRdb stores just in-frame clones and leaves some out. Here the sample spans around 35,000 clones, around 94% being singletons. The receptor comes from a female donor with multiple sclerosis, enrolled in a pregnancy study. Input material: PBMCs (not recorded whether the cells were cultured). V usage is TRBV13 and J usage is TRBJ2-3; possibly TRBD1 for D (6 bases). This CDR3 is CASGWTDSTDTQYF. The CDR3 nucleotides read TGTGCCAGCGGATGGACAGATAGCACAGATACGCAGTATTTT.